The 15 T cell receptor beta chains reported below all come from one sample, sequenced in a study of cytomegalovirus exposure and HLA in healthy donors. TCRdb keeps only in-frame clones here, not all; method: immunoSEQ multiplex PCR. This table has 170,000 or so clones, roughly 85% appearing once. The sample consisted of PBMCs. These receptors were collected from a man in his late teens or twenties in good health and CMV-seropositive.

The V call is TRBV6-1, the J call TRBJ1-3; maybe TRBD1 (5 bases). CDR1 MNHNS and CDR2 SASEGT come from the germline V gene. The CDR3 totals 17 residues. V lost 2 bases to trimming and J lost 0 bases, with 14 bases between them. The CDR3 protein is CASSEIQASLSGNTIYF. CDR3 in DNA: TGTGCCAGCAGTGAAATACAGGCCAGCCTCTCTGGAAACACCATATATTTT.

The V gene is TRBV15, the J gene TRBJ1-2, with 9 nucleotides matching TRBD1. The CDR3 contains 14 residues. V gave up 5 bases and J gave up 2 bases; unmatched junction bases: 3. Germline loops: CDR1 LNHNV, CDR2 YYDKDF (reference sequence). The CDR3 DNA follows: TGTGCCACCAGCTTAGACAGGGGGAACTATGGCTACACCTTC. Translating it yields CATSLDRGNYGYTF. Based on the CDR3 plus reference TRBV15 and TRBJ1-2, the full variable domain is DAMVIQNPRYQVTQFGKPVTLSCSQTLNHNVMYWYQQKSSQAPKLLFHYYDKDFNNEADTPDNFQSRRPNTSFCFLDIRSPGLGDTAMYLCATSLDRGNYGYTFGSGTRLTVV.

The genes are TRBV9 and TRBJ2-3; D perhaps matches TRBD2 (6 bases). CDR3 length: 13 amino acids. Germline V gives CDR1 SGDLS, CDR2 YYNGEE. V was trimmed by 4 bases and J by 9 bases, leaving 15 bases between them. For the CDR3, the DNA is TGTGCCAGCAGCTTATCGGACGCGGGGACGCAGTATTTT. Residues: CASSLSDAGTQYF.

The chain uses TRBV10-3 and TRBJ2-7; a weak D match, TRBD1 (6 bases). Germline CDR1 and CDR2: ENHRY and SYGVKD. With 7 bases removed from V and 4 bases from J, the gap between germline ends came to 14 bases. CDR3 size: 13 residues. The CDR3 loop is CAIKSDRTYEQYF. The CDR3, as DNA: TGTGCCATCAAGTCGGACAGAACGTACGAGCAGTACTTC.

The rearrangement uses TRBV5-4 and TRBJ2-5, with D perhaps TRBD1 (5 bases). The V gene's germline CDR1 is SGHNT and CDR2 YYREEE (reference sequence). Trimming removed 0 bases at V and 5 bases at J, with 5 bases between. This CDR3 has 12 residues. CDR3 region: CASSLEGETQYF. The CDR3 nucleotides read TGTGCCAGCAGCTTGGAGGGGGAGACCCAGTACTTC. Together with reference TRBV5-4 and TRBJ2-5, the CDR3 gives the full variable domain: ETGVTQSPTHLIKTRGQQVTLRCSSQSGHNTVSWYQQALGQGPQFIFQYYREEENGRGNFPPRFSGLQFPNYSSELNVNALELDDSALYLCASSLEGETQYFGPGTRLLVL.

This chain's CDR3 is CASNSYEQYF. The CDR3 DNA is TGTGCCAGCAACAGCTACGAGCAGTACTTC. The chain carries TRBV27 and TRBJ2-7; no clear D gene. This CDR3 spans 10 amino acids. In germline, CDR1 is MNHEY, CDR2 SMNVEV (reference sequence). The germline V and J ends were trimmed by 7 bases and 3 bases, with 4 bases remaining between them.

Here the CDR3 DNA reads TGTGCCAGCAGCTTAGCCTCCGGGAGGGTACAAGAGACCCAGTACTTC. Protein product: CASSLASGRVQETQYF. The genes are TRBV11-1 and TRBJ2-5, with 8 bases matching TRBD2. This CDR3 is 16 amino acids long. V lost 0 bases to trimming and J lost 2 bases; unmatched junction nucleotides: 5. Germline assignment: CDR1 SGHAT and CDR2 FQDESV (reference sequence).

This chain links TRBV9 with TRBJ2-7; 14 nucleotides agree with TRBD2. Trimming cost V 3 bases and J 7 bases; bases outside gene matches: 12. Germline-derived CDR1 and CDR2 are SGDLS and YYNGEE. The CDR3 extends over 17 amino acids. The CDR3 sequence: CASSASGTSGSLGEQYF. CDR3 in DNA: TGTGCCAGCAGCGCCTCCGGGACTAGCGGGAGTCTTGGAGAGCAGTACTTC.

This sequence joins TRBV27 and TRBJ2-3; 12 bases agree with TRBD2. CDR1 MNHEY and CDR2 SMNVEV come from the germline V gene (reference sequence). V gave up 3 bases and J gave up 5 bases; unmatched junction bases: 3. The length of the CDR3 is 15 residues. CDR3 residues: CASSLTSGSLDTQYF. The CDR3 DNA reads as TGTGCCAGCAGTTTGACTAGCGGGAGTTTAGATACGCAGTATTTT.

The rearrangement uses TRBV28 and TRBJ2-3, with 8 bases lining up with TRBD1. Trimming at V came to 5 bases and at J to 1 base, leaving 8 bases not matched to a gene. The length of the CDR3 is 16 residues. CDR1 is MDHEN, CDR2 SYDVKM, per germline. This chain's CDR3 is CASSLHPGQGTDTQYF. CDR3 sequence (DNA): TGTGCCAGCAGTCTCCATCCGGGACAGGGCACAGATACGCAGTATTTT.

V gene TRBV10-3 combines with J gene TRBJ1-1, with 8 bases identical to TRBD1. The CDR3 runs 14 residues. V shed 5 bases and J 3 bases; nucleotides not matched to a gene: 5. Germline V gene data show CDR1 as ENHRY and CDR2 as SYGVKD. The CDR3 DNA reads as TGTGCCATCAGTCAGGACAGGGCCTACACTGAAGCTTTCTTT. Protein product: CAISQDRAYTEAFF.

V usage is TRBV4-1 and J usage is TRBJ2-7, with D perhaps matching TRBD1 (6 bases). Germline V CDR1 and CDR2: MGHRA, YSYEKL. This CDR3 contains 14 residues. V shed 5 bases and J shed 5 bases, with 16 bases lying between them. The CDR3 nucleotides are TGCGCCAGCAGCGCCCAACAGGGCATGGACGAGCAGTACTTC. Its protein product is CASSAQQGMDEQYF.

V is TRBV7-2 and J is TRBJ2-5, with TRBD2 matching 7 bases. J gave up 1 base and V 5 bases, and 4 bases lay outside the gene matches. The germline V gene encodes CDR1 SGHTA and CDR2 FQGNSA. This CDR3 comprises 14 residues. The CDR3 here is CASSPAGRQETQYF. The DNA of the CDR3 is TGTGCCAGCAGCCCAGCGGGGCGCCAAGAGACCCAGTACTTC.

The J gene is TRBJ1-1, the V gene TRBV5-1; the match to TRBD1 covers 7 bases. The trim removed 0 bases at V and 4 bases at J, leaving 0 bases unmatched. CDR3 length: 13 amino acids. Per the germline V gene, CDR1 is SGHRS and CDR2 is YFSETQ. As DNA, the CDR3 is TGCGCCAGCAGCTTGGACAGGGGCACTGAAGCTTTCTTT. Protein product: CASSLDRGTEAFF.

The chain links TRBV5-4 to TRBJ2-5, with 9 bases that match TRBD1. The ends lost 2 bases at V and 5 bases at J; junction bases unmatched: 4. The germline V gene encodes CDR1 SGHNT and CDR2 YYREEE (reference sequence). The CDR3 runs 14 residues. CDR3 bases: TGTGCCAGCAGCTTACAGGGGGCGCTTGAGACCCAGTACTTC. Amino acids: CASSLQGALETQYF.